This TCR beta chain was documented in a study of T cell changes during pregnancy in multiple sclerosis. Using immunoSEQ multiplex PCR, the repertoire was profiled, and TCRdb retains in-frame clones only, with some absent. The sample yields about 93,000 clones, about nine tenths seen once. CDR1 and CDR2 from the germline V gene are PRHDT and FYEKMQ (reference sequence). V dropped 5 bases and J dropped 3; count of bases not matched to a gene: 8. CDR3 length equals 15 residues. The chain uses TRBV13 and TRBJ1-2; 8 bases are a match to TRBD1. Specimen: peripheral blood, collected after pregnancy. This sequence was found in a female donor in good health, enrolled as a control in a pregnancy study. The CDR3 nucleotides read TGTGCCAGCAGCCAACGACAGGGGATATACTATGGCTACACCTTC. The encoded protein is CASSQRQGIYYGYTF.